A single sample is the source of the 7 T cell receptor beta chains below, sequenced in a study of T cells in Graves' hyperthyroidism and ophthalmopathy. Using RNA transcripts as the source, TCR beta CDR3 regions were amplified. First-round RT-PCR with HTBI primers amplified the TCR CDR3 region. TCRdb ran MiXCR on the multiplex PCR reads and lists one entry per CDR3 protein. Of 450,000 to 700,000 distinct CDR3 sequences in the sample, just over 45% are singletons; the top ten hold around 7.7%. Input material: peripheral blood or thyroid tissue (not recorded which). The receptors here all came from a woman between 18 and 29 years old with Graves' hyperthyroidism.

The chain recombines TRBV19 with TRBJ1-1, with a tentative D call TRBD1 (5 bases). In germline, CDR1 is LNHDA, CDR2 SQIVND (reference sequence). This CDR3 region has 13 residues. The germline V and J ends were trimmed by 3 bases and 8 bases, with 13 bases remaining between them. CDR3 region: CASSIGQSTEAFF. DNA of the CDR3: TGTGCCAGTAGTATCGGACAAAGCACAGAAGCTTTCTTT.

The rearrangement joins TRBV5-8 to TRBJ1-4; tentative D call: TRBD1 (5 bases). The CDR3 runs to 16 residues. Germline CDR1 reads SGHTS; CDR2 reads YDEGEE. V was clipped by 5 bases and J by 2 bases, with 16 bases between them. CDR3 residues: CASRADSEATNEKLFF. For the CDR3, the DNA is TGTGCCAGCAGAGCTGACAGTGAGGCCACTAATGAAAAACTGTTTTTT. Combining the CDR3 with reference TRBV5-8 and TRBJ1-4 gives the whole variable domain EAGVTQSPTHLIKTRGQQATLRCSPISGHTSVYWYQQALGLGLQFLLWYDEGEERNRGNFPPRFSGRQFPNYSSELNVNALELEDSALYLCASRADSEATNEKLFFGSGTQLSVL.

This clonotype was seen ten or more times. V is TRBV5-1 and J is TRBJ2-5; TRBD2 matches at 14 bases. The V gene's germline CDR1 is SGHRS and CDR2 YFSETQ. V shed 4 bases and J 4 bases; nucleotides not matched to a gene: 6. The length of the CDR3 is 16 residues. The CDR3 DNA reads as TGCGCCAGCAGCAGGCAGGGGACTAGCGGGAGAGAGACCCAGTACTTC. Protein product: CASSRQGTSGRETQYF.

The chain has TRBV4-1 and TRBJ2-5; possible D gene TRBD1, 8 bases. V lost 3 bases and J lost 9, with 26 bases in between. Germline V CDR1 and CDR2: MGHRA, YSYEKL. The CDR3 has 17 amino acids. Written as DNA, the CDR3 is TGCGCCAGCAGCCAGGGGGGGACAGGTAATCTACGACAGCCCCAGTACTTC. Protein sequence: CASSQGGTGNLRQPQYF.

This clonotype was detected only a few times. The rearrangement links TRBV6-6 to TRBJ2-5; 10 positions agree with TRBD2. The J call may be wrong; the DNA end is better matched by TRBJ2-1. The germline V gene has CDR1 MNHNY and CDR2 SVGAGI (reference sequence). The length of the CDR3 is 19 residues. The CDR3 nucleotides are TGTGCCAGCAGTTACTGGACTAGCGGACTTACCTTCGGAGGACATGAGCAGTTCTTC. Translation gives CASSYWTSGLTFGGHEQFF.

V usage is TRBV10-3 and J usage is TRBJ2-2, with no clear D. Deletions cut 0 bases from V and 8 bases from J, with 4 bases between. Per germline, CDR1 ENHRY and CDR2 SYGVKD. The CDR3 sequence is 12 residues long. CDR3: CAISESPGELFF. The CDR3 DNA sequence: TGTGCCATCAGTGAGTCCCCAGGGGAGCTGTTTTTT.

This clonotype was picked up many times. J is TRBJ1-5 and V is TRBV2; possible D gene TRBD1, 6 bases. V dropped 5 bases and J dropped 4 bases, with 12 bases sitting between them. Germline CDR1 SNHLY, CDR2 FYNNEI. This CDR3 spans 14 amino acids. This CDR3 reads CASSPDRINQPQHF. CDR3 DNA sequence: TGTGCCAGCAGTCCTGACAGGATTAATCAGCCCCAGCATTTT.